This TCR beta chain was sequenced in a study of PD-L1 blockade in urothelial cancer. Study summary: Blood yielded a median of approximately 150,000 T cells per sample.

Per the germline V gene, CDR1 is LNHDA and CDR2 is SQIVND (reference sequence). V was cut by 6 bases and J by 0 bases, with 14 bases left in between. The CDR3 length is 16 residues. As to time point: peripheral blood 6 weeks after treatment start. Generated by immunoSEQ multiplex PCR, the TCRdb table keeps only in-frame clones and is missing some. Of around 62,000 clones in the sample, 85% to 90% were seen once. Sequenced material: PBMCs, taken around atezolizumab (anti-PD-L1) treatment. V is TRBV19 and J is TRBJ1-4; a possible D gene is TRBD1 (6 bases). This receptor was obtained from a man aged 55 to 69 with urothelial cancer. CDR3 DNA: TGTGCCAGTAGGTTGGACCGGACAGCAACTAATGAAAAACTGTTTTTT. This codes for CASRLDRTATNEKLFF. Full variable domain (rest looked up from reference TRBV19 and TRBJ1-4): DGGITQSPKYLFRKEGQNVTLSCEQNLNHDAMYWYRQDPGQGLRLIYYSQIVNDFQKGDIAEGYSVSREKKESFPLTVTSAQKNPTAFYLCASRLDRTATNEKLFFGSGTQLSVL.